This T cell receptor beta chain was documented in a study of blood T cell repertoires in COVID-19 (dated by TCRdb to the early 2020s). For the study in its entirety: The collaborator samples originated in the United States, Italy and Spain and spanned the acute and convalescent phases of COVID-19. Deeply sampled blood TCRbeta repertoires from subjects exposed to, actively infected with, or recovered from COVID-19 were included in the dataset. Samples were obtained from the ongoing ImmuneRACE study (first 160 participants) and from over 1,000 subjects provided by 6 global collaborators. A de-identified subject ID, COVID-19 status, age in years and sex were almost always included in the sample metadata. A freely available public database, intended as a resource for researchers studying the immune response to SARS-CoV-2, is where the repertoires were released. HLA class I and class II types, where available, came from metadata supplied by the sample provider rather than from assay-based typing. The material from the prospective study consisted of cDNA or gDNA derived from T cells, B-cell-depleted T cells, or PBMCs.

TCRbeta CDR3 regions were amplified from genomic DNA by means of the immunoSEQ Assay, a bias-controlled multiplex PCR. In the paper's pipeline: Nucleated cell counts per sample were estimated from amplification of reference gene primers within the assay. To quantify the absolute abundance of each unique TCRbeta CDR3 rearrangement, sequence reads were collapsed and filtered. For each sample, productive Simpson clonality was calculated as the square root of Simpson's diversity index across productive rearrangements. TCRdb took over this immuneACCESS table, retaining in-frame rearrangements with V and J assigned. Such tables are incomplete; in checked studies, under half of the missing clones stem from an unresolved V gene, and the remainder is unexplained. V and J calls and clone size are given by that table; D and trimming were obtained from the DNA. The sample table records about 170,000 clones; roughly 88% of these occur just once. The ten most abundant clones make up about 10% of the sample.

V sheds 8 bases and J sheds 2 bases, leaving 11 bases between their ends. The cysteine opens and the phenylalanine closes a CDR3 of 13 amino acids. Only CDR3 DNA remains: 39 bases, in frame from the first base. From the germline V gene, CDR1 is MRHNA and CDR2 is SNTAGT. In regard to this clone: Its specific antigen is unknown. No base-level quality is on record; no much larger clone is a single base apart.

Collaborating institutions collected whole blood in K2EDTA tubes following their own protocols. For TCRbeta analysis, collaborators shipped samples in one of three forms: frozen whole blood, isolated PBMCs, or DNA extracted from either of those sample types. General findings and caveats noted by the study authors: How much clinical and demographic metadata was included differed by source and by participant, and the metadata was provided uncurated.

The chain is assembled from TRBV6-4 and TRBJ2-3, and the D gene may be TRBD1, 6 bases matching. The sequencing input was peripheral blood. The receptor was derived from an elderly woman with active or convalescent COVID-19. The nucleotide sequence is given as TGTGCCAGCGGCCGGGACATCACAGATACGCAGTATTTT. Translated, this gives CASGRDITDTQYF.